These 29 T cell receptor beta chains came from one sample sequenced in a study of T cells expressing NK-cell markers. Following a re-call of the 5' RACE reads, TCRdb has one entry per CDR3 protein and lacks DNA. The sample's table shows about 15,000 distinct CDR3 sequences. Sequencing was performed on blood T cells: a sorted CD56 or NKG2C T cell subset, CD4+ or CD8+ T cells, or bulk PBMC T cells (not recorded which). The receptors come from a man between 18 and 69 years old in good health.

V usage is TRBV12-3 or TRBV12-4 and J usage is TRBJ2-3; the D call of TRBD1 rests on TCRdb alone, since no DNA is present to check it. The CDR3 has 16 residues. The CDR3 sequence is CASSPGDRVWTDTQYF.

The rearrangement joins TRBV5-1 to TRBJ2-3; TCRdb's assignment of TRBD2 cannot be checked, as there is no DNA. The germline gives CDR1 SGHRS, CDR2 YFSETQ. This CDR3 has 17 residues. The CDR3 reads CASSLGPSGVHPDTQYF.

The gene calls are TRBV30 and TRBJ2-2. This CDR3 contains 14 residues. CDR1 and CDR2 (germline): GTSNPN, SVGIG (reference sequence). The CDR3 sequence is CAWSLAEPAGELFF.

V usage is TRBV7-9 and J usage is TRBJ2-7; checking the TCRdb D call of TRBD1 is not possible without DNA. The CDR3 is made up of 12 amino acids. Germline CDR1 SEHNR, CDR2 FQNEAQ (reference sequence). The CDR3 here is CASSTGTYEQYF.

V and J are TRBV7-2 and TRBJ2-3; TCRdb gives TRBD1 as the D gene, but with no DNA this cannot be confirmed. Looked up from germline, CDR1 is SGHTA and CDR2 is FQGNSA. This CDR3 region has 15 residues. CDR3 loop: CASSFTGASGDTQYF.

This chain connects TRBV10-3 to TRBJ1-2; the D call of TRBD1 rests on TCRdb alone, since no DNA is present to check it. Per germline, CDR1 ENHRY and CDR2 SYGVKD. CDR3 length: 14 amino acids. The CDR3 reads CAISEGQGIYGYTF.

V usage is TRBV5-1 and J usage is TRBJ2-5; TCRdb returns TRBD2, unconfirmable since there is no DNA. From germline, CDR1 is SGHRS and CDR2 YFSETQ. The CDR3 is 17 residues long. CDR3 sequence: CASTPTPTGPFGETQYF.

This chain uses TRBV14 with TRBJ1-6. The germline V gene has CDR1 SGHDN and CDR2 FVKESK. The CDR3 totals 14 residues. The CDR3 loop is CASSEIPFNAPLHF.

The chain combines TRBV5-1 with TRBJ2-1; the TCRdb call, TRBD1, lacks DNA for checking. CDR1 and CDR2 from the germline V gene are SGHRS and YFSETQ. This CDR3 contains 13 residues. The CDR3: CASSLGRGDEQFF.

This chain connects TRBV29-1 to TRBJ1-1; there is no DNA to check the TCRdb D call of TRBD1. This CDR3 spans 12 amino acids. Germline assignment: CDR1 SQVTM and CDR2 ANQGSEA. The CDR3 sequence is CSVTPDRAEAFF. The full variable domain, its missing parts supplied by reference TRBV29-1 and TRBJ1-1, is SAVISQKPSRDICQRGTSLTIQCQVDSQVTMMFWYRQQPGQSLTLIATANQGSEATYESGFVIDKFPISRPNLTFSTLTVSNMSPEDSSIYLCSVTPDRAEAFFGQGTRLTVV.

The chain links TRBV6-2 or TRBV6-3 to TRBJ1-2. The CDR3 length is 14 residues. Looked up from germline, CDR1 is MNHEY and CDR2 is SVGEGT. The chain's CDR3 is CASSQTPVNYGYTF.

The rearrangement joins TRBV2 to TRBJ2-7. This CDR3 comprises 12 residues. Looked up from germline, CDR1 is SNHLY and CDR2 is FYNNEI. This CDR3 is CASSEGWDEQYF.

The chain recombines TRBV24-1 with TRBJ2-3; the D call of TRBD2 rests on TCRdb alone, since no DNA is present to check it. CDR1 KGHDR and CDR2 SFDVKD come from the germline V gene. This CDR3 region has 19 residues. The CDR3: CATSDPRSKIAGGSNTQYF.

The V call is TRBV6-2 or TRBV6-3, the J call TRBJ1-2; TCRdb proposes TRBD1, but this gene call is untestable without DNA. CDR1 and CDR2 (germline): MNHEY, SVGEGT. This CDR3 is built from 13 residues. This CDR3 reads CASSRDRSYGYTF.

The chain recombines TRBV18 with TRBJ2-3; the TCRdb D gene call, TRBD2, has no DNA to confirm it. The germline gives CDR1 KGHSH, CDR2 LQKENI. This CDR3 comprises 15 residues. CDR3 protein: CASSPGRGRSDTQYF.

The V call is TRBV7-3, the J call TRBJ1-4; TCRdb's D call of TRBD1 is untestable without DNA. This CDR3 is built from 17 residues. Germline CDR1 SGHTA, CDR2 FQGTGA. CDR3 in amino acids: CASSLKFRVMAPDLLFF.

The chain combines TRBV7-2 with TRBJ1-2. CDR3 length: 15 residues. The germline V gene has CDR1 SGHTA and CDR2 FQGNSA. This chain's CDR3 is CASSLGLTSNYGYTF.

The V and J genes are TRBV10-3 and TRBJ1-3. There are 14 residues in the CDR3. CDR1 is ENHRY, CDR2 SYGVKD, per germline. CDR3 sequence reads: CAISESSSGNTIYF.

The chain joins TRBV27 to TRBJ2-5; lacking DNA, the TRBD2 call made by TCRdb goes unchecked. Germline lookup yields CDR1 MNHEY and CDR2 SMNVEV (reference sequence). This CDR3 region has 14 residues. The CDR3 loop reads CASSRTGEEETQYF.

J is TRBJ2-3 and V is TRBV11-2; without DNA, the TCRdb call of TRBD1 cannot be checked. Germline assignment: CDR1 SGHAT and CDR2 FQNNGV. The CDR3 length is 16 residues. The CDR3 here is CASSLYPDRLRESQYF.

V gene TRBV12-3 or TRBV12-4 combines with J gene TRBJ1-1; as DNA is missing, the TRBD1 call by TCRdb cannot be tested. This CDR3 is built from 15 residues. CDR3 protein: CASSLGQQLNTEAFF.

This chain joins TRBV9 and TRBJ2-3; TCRdb calls TRBD1, which cannot be checked without DNA. Germline V lookup: CDR1 SGDLS, CDR2 YYNGEE. This CDR3 spans 17 amino acids. The CDR3 protein is CASSVEAPGAARDTQYF.

The rearrangement joins TRBV12-3 or TRBV12-4 to TRBJ1-1; there is no DNA to check the TCRdb D call of TRBD1. The CDR3 is made up of 17 amino acids. CDR3 region: CASSLVVWGHQFTEAFF.

The chain is built from TRBV7-2 and TRBJ2-2. The CDR3 has 16 residues. Germline CDR1 reads SGHTA; CDR2 reads FQGNSA. The CDR3: CASSLTWDLRIGELFF.

V gene TRBV7-2 combines with J gene TRBJ2-3; TCRdb's assignment of TRBD1 cannot be checked, as there is no DNA. The germline V gene has CDR1 SGHTA and CDR2 FQGNSA. CDR3 length equals 14 residues. CDR3 sequence: CASSLGGGADTQYF.

V and J are TRBV7-2 and TRBJ2-7; TCRdb calls TRBD1, which cannot be checked without DNA. The CDR3 is made up of 15 amino acids. The germline gives CDR1 SGHTA, CDR2 FQGNSA. The CDR3 here is CASSSQAGASYEQYF.

The chain's CDR3 is CASSFRTGRPGELFF. The chain recombines TRBV5-1 with TRBJ2-2; TCRdb selects TRBD1, and the lack of DNA leaves this call unchecked. CDR1 is SGHRS, CDR2 YFSETQ, per germline. The CDR3 has 15 residues.

The chain carries TRBV11-3 and TRBJ2-5; TCRdb proposes TRBD2, but this gene call is untestable without DNA. This CDR3 is built from 13 residues. CDR1 is SGHNT, CDR2 YENEEA, per germline. The CDR3 loop is CASSLVGEETQYF.

The gene calls are TRBV5-1 and TRBJ1-5. CDR3 length: 13 residues. Germline V gene sequence: CDR1 SGHRS, CDR2 YFSETQ. The CDR3 sequence: CASSLRVGQPQHF. Full variable domain (missing parts from reference TRBV5-1 and TRBJ1-5): KAGVTQTPRYLIKTRGQQVTLSCSPISGHRSVSWYQQTPGQGLQFLFEYFSETQRNKGNFPGRFSGRQFSNSRSEMNVSTLELGDSALYLCASSLRVGQPQHFGDGTRLSIL.